Described below is a single T cell receptor beta chain sequence and its context. This entry comes from a study of blood T cell repertoires in COVID-19. Study overall: The analysed material was cDNA or gDNA that came from T cells, B-cell-depleted T cells, or PBMCs.

In the authors' methods: From reference gene primer amplification, estimates of nucleated cell counts were derived. Assay: immunoSEQ multiplex PCR; the TCRdb copy retains only in-frame clones and omits some. That table furnishes V, J and clone size, whereas the DNA furnished D and trimming. Altogether fewer than 250,000 clones are present, 80% to 90% being singletons, with the ten largest covering roughly 2%. Between the trimmed V and J ends, which lost 4 bases and 3 bases, there was a span of 11 bases. CDR3 length equals 13 residues. Germline V gene lookup returns CDR1 SGHTS and CDR2 YDEGEE. V is TRBV5-8 and J is TRBJ2-7, with D tentatively TRBD2 (5 bases). The sequence was collected from a woman in her 50s with acute or convalescent COVID-19. Sequenced material: peripheral blood. CDR3 region: CASSRGRDYEQYF. CDR3 DNA sequence: TGTGCCAGCAGCCGTGGACGGGACTACGAGCAGTACTTC.